A single sample is the source of the 14 T cell receptor beta chains below, sequenced in a study of blood T cell repertoires in COVID-19. The repertoire was sequenced with immunoSEQ multiplex PCR; TCRdb's copy has only in-frame clones and lacks some. The data show 150,000 to 200,000 clones, with approximately 80% seen just once and roughly 8.8% held by the top ten. Sequences were obtained from peripheral blood. These receptors all stem from a woman in her forties or fifties with active or convalescent COVID-19.

This clone showed up just a few times. This rearrangement joins TRBV6-2 or TRBV6-3 to TRBJ1-2; 9 bases are a match to TRBD1. The CDR3 consists of 14 residues. Unmatched junction bases numbered 4, after V lost 6 bases and J lost 2 bases. The V gene's germline CDR1 is MNHEY and CDR2 SVGEGT. The CDR3 reads CASRPGQGNYGYTF. The CDR3 coding sequence is TGTGCCAGCAGACCTGGACAGGGGAACTATGGCTACACCTTC.

V usage is TRBV7-6 and J usage is TRBJ2-2; TRBD1 matches 8 bases. CDR1 is SGHVS and CDR2 is FNYEAQ in the germline V gene. The CDR3 totals 15 residues. J was trimmed by 1 base and V by 6 bases; bases with no gene match: 4. The CDR3 nucleotides are TGTGCCAGCAGAGCCGGGACAGGGAACACCGGGGAGCTGTTTTTT. As protein: CASRAGTGNTGELFF.

The sample holds many counts of this clone. This chain connects TRBV7-8 to TRBJ1-2, with a weak D call TRBD1 (5 bases). Trimming removed 0 bases from V and 8 bases from J, with 13 bases in between. The CDR3 totals 14 residues. Germline CDR1 reads SGHVS; CDR2 reads FQNEAQ. The CDR3 DNA is TGTGCCAGCAGCTTAGCGACTAGGGACGGAGGCTACACCTTC. Amino acid sequence: CASSLATRDGGYTF.

The rearrangement links TRBV6-5 to TRBJ1-3; D gene uncertain. The CDR3 runs to 13 residues. Germline loops: CDR1 MNHEY, CDR2 SVGAGI. Trimming took 5 bases from V and 4 from J, leaving 9 bases between them. CDR3 coding DNA: TGTGCCAGCAGTAACACGGGGGGAAACACCATATATTTT. Encoded protein: CASSNTGGNTIYF.

V usage is TRBV4-3 and J usage is TRBJ2-3, with D possibly TRBD1 on 6 matching bases. Germline CDR1 reads LGHNA; CDR2 reads YSLEER. CDR3 length: 16 residues. Trimming left V 1 base short and J 1 base short, with 12 bases between. CDR3 DNA sequence: TGCGCCAGCAGCCAAGGGGGGCAGGGGCGCACAGATACGCAGTATTTT. It encodes CASSQGGQGRTDTQYF.

V is TRBV27 and J is TRBJ1-2; 10 bases align to TRBD1. CDR1 MNHEY and CDR2 SMNVEV come from the germline V gene (reference sequence). V dropped 7 bases and J dropped 2; count of bases not matched to a gene: 13. The CDR3 spans 17 residues. The CDR3 here is CASNPGQGNQGNYGYTF. DNA for the CDR3: TGTGCCAGCAACCCGGGACAGGGGAATCAGGGCAACTATGGCTACACCTTC.

The chain carries TRBV9 and TRBJ1-6, with 12 bases fitting TRBD1. The CDR3 loop spans 15 amino acids. V trimming: 4 bases; J trimming: 10 bases; junction bases outside the gene matches: 6. The germline V gene encodes CDR1 SGDLS and CDR2 YYNGEE. CDR3 region: CASSPGTGGLSPLHF. The CDR3, as DNA: TGTGCCAGCAGCCCAGGGACAGGGGGCTTGTCACCCCTCCACTTT.

This clone was seen once. The chain joins TRBV7-3 to TRBJ2-1; 7 bases are shared with TRBD2. Germline CDR1 and CDR2: SGHTA and FQGTGA. This CDR3 has 15 amino acids. Germline trimming cut 1 base from V and 6 bases from J; bases unmatched to any gene: 6. The CDR3 nucleotides are TGTGCCAGCAGCTTAAACGGACTAGTCGGCAATGAGCAGTTCTTC. This sequence encodes CASSLNGLVGNEQFF. Looking up the rest from reference TRBV7-3 and TRBJ2-1 gives the full variable domain: GAGVSQTPSNKVTEKGKYVELRCDPISGHTALYWYRQSLGQGPEFLIYFQGTGAADDSGLPNDRFFAVRPEGSVSTLKIQRTERGDSAVYLCASSLNGLVGNEQFFGPGTRLTVL.

As to this clone: Distinct nucleotide sequences in the sample also encode this CDR3. The rearrangement joins TRBV3-1 (or the pseudogene TRBV3-2) to TRBJ2-2; maybe TRBD1 (5 bases). Germline loops: CDR1 LGHDT, CDR2 YNNKEL (reference sequence). The length of the CDR3 is 15 residues. V shed 3 bases and J shed 1 base, with 9 bases lying between them. CDR3 region: CASSQGQGNTGELFF. The CDR3 DNA is TGTGCCAGCAGCCAGGGTCAGGGGAACACCGGGGAGCTGTTTTTT.

This clone occurred a few times. This chain joins TRBV30 and TRBJ1-4, with D unresolved. V lost 0 bases to trimming and J lost 6 bases, with 14 bases between them. Germline CDR1 GTSNPN, CDR2 SVGIG (reference sequence). The CDR3 contains 15 residues. The CDR3 region has the DNA TGTGCCTGGAGTGTATGGCGGGGAAGGGATGAAAAACTGTTTTTT. Amino acids: CAWSVWRGRDEKLFF.

The chain combines TRBV4-2 with TRBJ2-1; D is possibly TRBD2 (6 bases). There are 13 residues in the CDR3. The germline V gene has CDR1 LGHNA and CDR2 YNFKEQ. V lost 1 base, J lost 16 bases, and 17 bases lay in between. The CDR3 coding sequence is TGTGCCAGCAGCCAAGGAACGGGGGATGATCGATTCTTC. Translated, it gives CASSQGTGDDRFF.

V is TRBV4-3 and J is TRBJ2-1; TRBD2 is a possible D gene (5 bases). The CDR3 contains 13 residues. The V end lost 3 bases, the J end lost 9 bases, and 12 bases lay between the germline ends. In germline, CDR1 is LGHNA, CDR2 YSLEER. Written as DNA, the CDR3 is TGCGCCAGCAGCCATGATTATGGGAGTGAGCAGTTCTTC. It encodes CASSHDYGSEQFF.

The rearrangement joins TRBV2 to TRBJ1-1; D may be TRBD1 (5 bases). Trimming removed 8 bases at V and 7 bases at J, with 11 bases between. Germline-derived CDR1 and CDR2 are SNHLY and FYNNEI. The CDR3 runs to 11 residues. The CDR3 DNA is TGTGCCAGCGACCAGGGCAATGAAGCTTTCTTT. Encoded protein: CASDQGNEAFF.

The count of this clone is one. This chain uses TRBV18 with TRBJ1-2; no firm D call. Trimming removed 0 bases at V and 8 bases at J, with 10 bases between. Germline CDR1 reads KGHSH; CDR2 reads LQKENI. The CDR3 is made up of 13 amino acids. CDR3 DNA sequence: TGTGCCAGCTCACCACCGAGCTTACAGGGCTACACCTTC. Translating gives CASSPPSLQGYTF.